This T cell receptor beta chain appears in the sequencing data of a study of T cells in Graves' hyperthyroidism and ophthalmopathy. Study outcomes and limitations: Among clonotypes expanded in thyroid above 0.001, most were also found in blood. Researchers report that a 13 V-J model separated ophthalmopathy from stable hyperthyroidism.

V dropped 6 bases and J dropped 2 bases, with 10 bases sitting between them. The CDR3 has 14 amino acids. The germline CDR1 and CDR2 sequences are ENHRY and SYGVKD. About this clonotype: Its specificity is unknown.

The TCR beta CDR3 regions underwent amplification using RNA transcripts as the source. When the TCR CDR3 underwent first-round RT-PCR, the HTBI primer set was used. TCRdb ran MiXCR on the multiplex PCR reads and lists one entry per CDR3 protein. The sample holds around 610,000 distinct CDR3 sequences; roughly 14% are singletons and the top ten take roughly 4.3%. Used for diagnoses were clinical symptoms, serum thyroxine and TRAb, thyroid ultrasound and orbital computed tomography. Input material: blood. This receptor was obtained from a woman aged 40 to 55 with Graves' ophthalmopathy. The chain is built from TRBV10-3 and TRBJ2-2; perhaps TRBD1 as D (6 bases). The CDR3 protein is CAIRTGTNTGELFF. The CDR3 coding sequence is TGTGCCATCAGAACCGGGACAAACACCGGGGAGCTGTTTTTT.